This TCR beta chain was retrieved from a study of human T cells and chemical hapten exposure. Time point of the sample: patch test 1, 2 weeks after DPC sensitization. Treatment defined: therapeutic diphenylcyclopropenone sensitization with weekly scalp DPC. TCRdb processed the RACE reads anew with MiXCR; each CDR3 protein has one entry. The sample carries some 15,000 distinct CDR3 sequences, about 17% recorded once. Unmatched junction bases numbered 8, after V lost 5 bases and J lost 2 bases. Germline V CDR1 and CDR2: SGHVS, FQNEAQ. This CDR3 has 16 amino acids. The specimen was whole blood, collected in connection with sensitization to the hapten diphenylcyclopropenone (DPC). This receptor was identified in a woman in her twenties or thirties with alopecia areata. Some clones in this sample may be carry-over from other donors' samples. This chain connects TRBV7-8 to TRBJ1-5, with 8 nucleotides matching TRBD1. The CDR3 nucleotides read TGTGCCAGCAGCCTAGGCCGGACAGGGCGCAATCAGCCCCAGCATTTT. This encodes CASSLGRTGRNQPQHF.